This is a list of T cell receptor beta chains from one sample in a study of beta chain features in type 1 diabetes. The repertoire was sequenced with immunoSEQ multiplex PCR; TCRdb's copy has only in-frame clones and lacks some. The sample records approximately 160,000 clones, less than 9.5% being singletons. Material: central memory CD4+ T cells from blood. These receptors were collected from a man aged 18-30 years in good health. The CDR3 runs from the conserved cysteine through the conserved F or W. The order of the fields is clone size, J gene, D gene, V gene, CDR3 DNA, CDR3 protein. D genes are given only for firm matches. Expanded clones are given a class, and other clones once, few, many or no size at all.

clone size: few
J gene: TRBJ1-2
D gene: TRBD1
V gene: TRBV2
CDR3 DNA: TGTGCCAGCAGTTTCGAGCCCACAGGGGGCGGCTATGGCTACACCTTC
CDR3 protein: CASSFEPTGGGYGYTF

clone size: few
J gene: TRBJ2-3
D gene: -
V gene: TRBV7-2
CDR3 DNA: TGTGCCAGCAGATCCGCCCCAGGCACAGATACGCAGTATTTT
CDR3 protein: CASRSAPGTDTQYF

clone size: few
J gene: TRBJ2-1
D gene: TRBD2
V gene: TRBV6-6
CDR3 DNA: TGTGCCAGCACCCTTAGCGGGTCGTCCAATGAGCAGTTCTTC
CDR3 protein: CASTLSGSSNEQFF

clone size: -
J gene: TRBJ1-2
D gene: TRBD1
V gene: TRBV28
CDR3 DNA: TGTGCCAGCAGTCCCCGCGGACAGGGGGCCTCTGGCTACACCTTC
CDR3 protein: CASSPRGQGASGYTF

clone size: -
J gene: TRBJ2-1
D gene: TRBD2
V gene: TRBV6-6
CDR3 DNA: TGTGCCAGCAGTTACTTAGCGGGAGTCGGTGAGCAGTTCTTC
CDR3 protein: CASSYLAGVGEQFF

clone size: many
J gene: TRBJ2-1
D gene: -
V gene: TRBV5-1
CDR3 DNA: TGCGCCAGCAGCCCCAGTGGAGGGTTTGATGAGCAGTTCTTC
CDR3 protein: CASSPSGGFDEQFF

clone size: few
J gene: TRBJ1-2
D gene: TRBD1
V gene: TRBV7-9
CDR3 DNA: TGTGCCAGCACCCCGGGACAGGGGCGGTATGGCTACACCTTC
CDR3 protein: CASTPGQGRYGYTF

clone size: few
J gene: TRBJ2-7
D gene: TRBD1
V gene: TRBV5-1
CDR3 DNA: TGCGCCAGCAGCTTGGCCGGGACAGCTGCTGACAAGCAGTACTTC
CDR3 protein: CASSLAGTAADKQYF

clone size: -
J gene: TRBJ2-7
D gene: -
V gene: TRBV18
CDR3 DNA: TGTGCCAGCTCAGACACGACTATCACCTACGAGCAGTACTTC
CDR3 protein: CASSDTTITYEQYF

clone size: -
J gene: TRBJ2-3
D gene: TRBD1
V gene: TRBV11-3
CDR3 DNA: TGTGCCAGCAGCTACCGACAGGGAACAGATACGCAGTATTTT
CDR3 protein: CASSYRQGTDTQYF

clone size: few
J gene: TRBJ2-7
D gene: -
V gene: TRBV30
CDR3 DNA: TGTGCCTGCGGCGGGACAGCGATCTCCTACGAGCAGTACTTC
CDR3 protein: CACGGTAISYEQYF

clone size: few
J gene: TRBJ2-1
D gene: TRBD1
V gene: TRBV2
CDR3 DNA: TGTGCCAGCAGTAAGACAGGGAGCTCCTACAATGAGCAGTTCTTC
CDR3 protein: CASSKTGSSYNEQFF

clone size: few
J gene: TRBJ2-7
D gene: TRBD2
V gene: TRBV7-2
CDR3 DNA: TGTGCCAGCAGCCCTCAGACTAGCGGGGGCCAACGCGAGCAGTACTTC
CDR3 protein: CASSPQTSGGQREQYF

clone size: many
J gene: TRBJ2-1
D gene: TRBD1
V gene: TRBV30
CDR3 DNA: TGTGCCTGGAGTGCCGGGACAGGCTACTACAATGAGCAGTTCTTC
CDR3 protein: CAWSAGTGYYNEQFF

clone size: few
J gene: TRBJ2-1
D gene: TRBD1
V gene: TRBV5-4
CDR3 DNA: TGTGCCAGCAGCACCCCAGGGGGCGATTGGAATGAGCAGTTCTTC
CDR3 protein: CASSTPGGDWNEQFF

clone size: few
J gene: TRBJ1-1
D gene: -
V gene: TRBV19
CDR3 DNA: TGTGCCAGTACGGGTCAGCCTGGATTGAACACTGAAGCTTTCTTT
CDR3 protein: CASTGQPGLNTEAFF

clone size: few
J gene: TRBJ2-2
D gene: TRBD1
V gene: TRBV10-3
CDR3 DNA: TGTGCCATCAGGAGGGACAGGGGGCGGACCGGGGAGCTGTTTTTT
CDR3 protein: CAIRRDRGRTGELFF

clone size: few
J gene: TRBJ2-3
D gene: TRBD2
V gene: TRBV11-2
CDR3 DNA: TGTGCCAGCAGCCGTCGGACTAGCGGGGGCACAGATACGCAGTATTTT
CDR3 protein: CASSRRTSGGTDTQYF

clone size: -
J gene: TRBJ2-7
D gene: -
V gene: TRBV5-4
CDR3 DNA: TGTGCCAGCAGCCCCCAGGGGTTATCCTACGAGCAGTACTTC
CDR3 protein: CASSPQGLSYEQYF

clone size: -
J gene: TRBJ2-3
D gene: -
V gene: TRBV11-2
CDR3 DNA: TGTGCCAGCAGCGTATATAGTGCAGATACGCAGTATTTT
CDR3 protein: CASSVYSADTQYF

clone size: -
J gene: TRBJ1-1
D gene: -
V gene: TRBV5-4
CDR3 DNA: TGTGCCAGCAGCTTGCAGGACACTGAAGCTTTCTTT
CDR3 protein: CASSLQDTEAFF

clone size: few
J gene: TRBJ1-4
D gene: -
V gene: TRBV2
CDR3 DNA: TGTGCCAGCAGTGAAGCGGGGCGGGGTAATGAAAAACTGTTTTTT
CDR3 protein: CASSEAGRGNEKLFF

clone size: few
J gene: TRBJ1-5
D gene: -
V gene: TRBV7-2
CDR3 DNA: TGTGCCAGCAGCTTAGAGGGGGTCCAGCCCCAGCATTTT
CDR3 protein: CASSLEGVQPQHF